Included here is one TCR beta chain sequence, with context. As originally analysed: Scientists estimated how many nucleated cells there were by amplifying reference gene primers. The assay was immunoSEQ multiplex PCR, and TCRdb's table has in-frame clones only and misses some. V, J and clone size are those of that table, while D and trimming were read from the DNA. Counted here are about 400,000 clones, approximately 85% occurring once; the ten biggest clones make up approximately 2.1%. Germline lookup yields CDR1 SGDLS and CDR2 YYNGEE. V was shortened by 0 bases and J by 8 bases, with 17 bases between the two germline ends. The length of the CDR3 is 15 residues. The data are from a study of blood T cell repertoires in COVID-19. Whole-study context: The United States, Italy and Spain supplied acute and convalescent COVID-19 samples. The analysed material was cDNA or gDNA that came from T cells, B-cell-depleted T cells, or PBMCs.

The sequencing input was PBMCs or T cells enriched from blood (not recorded which). This chain connects TRBV9 to TRBJ1-2; maybe TRBD1 (6 bases). The source of this sequence is a woman aged 40-49 years with acute COVID-19. The CDR3 loop reads CASSVVETGYGGYTF. The CDR3 nucleotides read TGTGCCAGCAGCGTAGTGGAAACAGGGTATGGGGGCTACACCTTC.